The present TCR beta chain was sequenced within a study of T cell responses to AZD1222 COVID-19 vaccine. Study at large: Some second doses came at about 4 weeks and others at about 12 weeks; these were pooled. Overall study findings and caveats: Repertoire sampling was restricted to post-peak T cell response timepoints. Close to half of spike-specific TCRs reportedly recognize unmutated variant regions.

As to this clone: Its antigen remains unknown.

Sequencing was performed with immunoSEQ multiplex PCR; in TCRdb, only in-frame clones are kept and a portion is missing. The table lists 170,000 or so clones, around 92% of them singletons. Germline lookup yields CDR1 SGDLS and CDR2 YYNGEE. The CDR3 length is 15 residues. The V end lost 1 base, the J end lost 1 base, and 9 bases lay between the germline ends. The material was peripheral blood, obtained on day 0 of AZD1222 vaccination. This TCR was sampled from an adult in good health. The chain couples TRBV9 to TRBJ1-3; a weak D match, TRBD1 (6 bases). The CDR3 region has the DNA TGTGCCAGCAGCGTACAGGGGACTTCTGGAAACACCATATATTTT. This codes for CASSVQGTSGNTIYF.